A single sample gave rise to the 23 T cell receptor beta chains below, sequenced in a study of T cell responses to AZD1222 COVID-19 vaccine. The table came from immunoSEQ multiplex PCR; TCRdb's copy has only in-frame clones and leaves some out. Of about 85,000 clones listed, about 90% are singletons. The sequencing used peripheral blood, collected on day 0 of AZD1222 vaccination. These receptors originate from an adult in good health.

CDR3 nucleotide sequence: TGCGCCAGCAGCCAAGATATTTCCCCTTACGAGCAGTACTTC. This translates into CASSQDISPYEQYF. The V and J genes are TRBV4-1 and TRBJ2-7; D is unresolved. Trimming removed 0 bases at V and 4 bases at J, with 10 bases between. The CDR3 has 14 residues. The V gene's germline CDR1 is MGHRA and CDR2 YSYEKL.

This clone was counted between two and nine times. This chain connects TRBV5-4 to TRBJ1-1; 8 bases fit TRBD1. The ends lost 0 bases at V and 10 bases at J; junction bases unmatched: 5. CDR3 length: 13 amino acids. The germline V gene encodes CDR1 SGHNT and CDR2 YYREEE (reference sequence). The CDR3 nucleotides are TGTGCCAGCAGCTTGGCCGACAGGGGAGGAGCTTTCTTT. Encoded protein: CASSLADRGGAFF.

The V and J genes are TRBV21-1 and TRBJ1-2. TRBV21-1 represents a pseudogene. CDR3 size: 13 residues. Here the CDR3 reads CASLAEGRYGYTF. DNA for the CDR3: TGTGCCAGCCTTGCAGAGGGACGTTATGGCTACACCTTC.

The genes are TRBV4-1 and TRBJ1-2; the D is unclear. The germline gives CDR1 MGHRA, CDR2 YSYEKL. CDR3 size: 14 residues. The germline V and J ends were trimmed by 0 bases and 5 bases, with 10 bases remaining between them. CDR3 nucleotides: TGCGCCAGCAGCCAAGATCGTGGGGAGTATGGCTACACCTTC. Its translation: CASSQDRGEYGYTF.

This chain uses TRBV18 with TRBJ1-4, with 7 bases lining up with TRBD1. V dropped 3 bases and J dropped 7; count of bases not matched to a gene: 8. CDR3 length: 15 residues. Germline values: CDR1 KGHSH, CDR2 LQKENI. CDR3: CASSPNAGGSEKLFF. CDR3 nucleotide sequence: TGTGCCAGCTCACCGAACGCAGGGGGGAGTGAAAAACTGTTTTTT.

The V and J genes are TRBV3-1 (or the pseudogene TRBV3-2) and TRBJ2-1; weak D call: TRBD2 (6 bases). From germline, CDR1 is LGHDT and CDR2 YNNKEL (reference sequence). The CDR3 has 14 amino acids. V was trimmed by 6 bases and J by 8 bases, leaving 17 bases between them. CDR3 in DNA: TGTGCCAGCAGGGAGGAGGGTCCGGGGGATGAGCAGTTCTTC. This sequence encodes CASREEGPGDEQFF.

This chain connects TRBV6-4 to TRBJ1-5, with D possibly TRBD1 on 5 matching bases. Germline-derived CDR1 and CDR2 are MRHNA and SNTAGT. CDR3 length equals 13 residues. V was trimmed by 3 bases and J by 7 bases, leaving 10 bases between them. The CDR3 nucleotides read TGTGCCAGCAGTGAGGGGGGTGGGCAGCCCCAGCATTTT. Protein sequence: CASSEGGGQPQHF.

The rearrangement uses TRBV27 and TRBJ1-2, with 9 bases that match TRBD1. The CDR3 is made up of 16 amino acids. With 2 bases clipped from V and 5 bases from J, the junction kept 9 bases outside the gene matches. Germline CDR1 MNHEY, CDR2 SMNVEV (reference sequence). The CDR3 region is CASSLSTGGGRYGYTF. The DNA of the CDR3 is TGTGCCAGCAGTTTAAGCACAGGGGGCGGTAGGTATGGCTACACCTTC.

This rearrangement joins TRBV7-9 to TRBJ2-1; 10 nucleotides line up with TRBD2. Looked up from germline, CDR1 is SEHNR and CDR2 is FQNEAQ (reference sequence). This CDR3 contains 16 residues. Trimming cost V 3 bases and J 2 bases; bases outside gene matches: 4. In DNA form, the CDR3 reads TGTGCCAGCAGCTTGCAGAGCGGGGGGGCCTACAATGAGCAGTTCTTC. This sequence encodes CASSLQSGGAYNEQFF.

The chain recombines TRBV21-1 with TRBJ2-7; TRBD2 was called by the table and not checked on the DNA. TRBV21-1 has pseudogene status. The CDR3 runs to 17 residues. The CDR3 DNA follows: TGTGCCAGCAGCAAACGGGGACTAGCGGGGGCCAACTACGAGCAGTACTTC. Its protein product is CASSKRGLAGANYEQYF.

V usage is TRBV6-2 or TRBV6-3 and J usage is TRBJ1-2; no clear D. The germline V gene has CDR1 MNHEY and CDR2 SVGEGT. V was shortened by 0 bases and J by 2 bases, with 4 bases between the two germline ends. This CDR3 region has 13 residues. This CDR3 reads CASSYSDNYGYTF. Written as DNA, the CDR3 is TGTGCCAGCAGTTACTCGGACAACTATGGCTACACCTTC.

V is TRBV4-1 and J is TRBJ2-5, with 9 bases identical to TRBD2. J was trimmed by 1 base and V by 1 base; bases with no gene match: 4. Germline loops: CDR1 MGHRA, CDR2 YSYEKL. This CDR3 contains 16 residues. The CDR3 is CASSQGVTSGQETQYF. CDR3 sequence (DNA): TGCGCCAGCAGCCAAGGTGTGACTAGCGGCCAAGAGACCCAGTACTTC.

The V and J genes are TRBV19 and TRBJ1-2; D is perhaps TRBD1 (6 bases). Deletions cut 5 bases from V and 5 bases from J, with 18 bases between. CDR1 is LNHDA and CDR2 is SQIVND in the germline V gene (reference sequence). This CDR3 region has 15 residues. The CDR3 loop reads CASSVGTLEKYGYTF. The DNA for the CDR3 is TGTGCCAGTAGTGTGGGGACACTCGAAAAGTATGGCTACACCTTC.

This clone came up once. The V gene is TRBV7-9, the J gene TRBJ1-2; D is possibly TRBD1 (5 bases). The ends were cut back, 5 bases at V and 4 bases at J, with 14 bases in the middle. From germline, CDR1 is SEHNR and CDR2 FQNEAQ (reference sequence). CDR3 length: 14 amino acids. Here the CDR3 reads CASSVVRGGYGYTF. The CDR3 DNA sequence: TGTGCCAGCAGCGTCGTCCGGGGCGGCTATGGCTACACCTTC.

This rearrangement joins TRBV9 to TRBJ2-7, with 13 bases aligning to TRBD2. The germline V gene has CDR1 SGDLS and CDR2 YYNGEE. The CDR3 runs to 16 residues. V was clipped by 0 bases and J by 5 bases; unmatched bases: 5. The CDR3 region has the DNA TGTGCCAGCAGCGTAGGATTTGGGACTAGCGGGGACGAGCAGTACTTC. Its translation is CASSVGFGTSGDEQYF.

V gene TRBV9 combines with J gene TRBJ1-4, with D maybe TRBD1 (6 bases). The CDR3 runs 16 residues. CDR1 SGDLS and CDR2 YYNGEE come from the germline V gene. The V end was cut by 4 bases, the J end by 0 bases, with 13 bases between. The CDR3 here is CASSLGHLATNEKLFF. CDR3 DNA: TGTGCCAGCAGCTTGGGACACCTAGCAACTAATGAAAAACTGTTTTTT.

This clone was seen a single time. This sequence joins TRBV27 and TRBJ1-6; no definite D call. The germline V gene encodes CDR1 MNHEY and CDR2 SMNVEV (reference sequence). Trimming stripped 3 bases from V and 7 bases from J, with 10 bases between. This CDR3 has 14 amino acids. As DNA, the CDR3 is TGTGCCAGCAGTTTTGATGGGTGGAATTCACCCCTCCACTTT. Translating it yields CASSFDGWNSPLHF.

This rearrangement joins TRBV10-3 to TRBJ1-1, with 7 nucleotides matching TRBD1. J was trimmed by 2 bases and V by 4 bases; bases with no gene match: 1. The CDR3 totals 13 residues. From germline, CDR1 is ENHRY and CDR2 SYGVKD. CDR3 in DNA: TGTGCCATCAGTGGGGACAGCAACACTGAAGCTTTCTTT. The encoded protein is CAISGDSNTEAFF.

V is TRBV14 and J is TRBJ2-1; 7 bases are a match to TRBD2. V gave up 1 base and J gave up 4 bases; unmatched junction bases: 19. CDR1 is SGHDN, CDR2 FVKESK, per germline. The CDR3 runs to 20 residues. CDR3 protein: CASSQGRYGGGVVGYNEQFF. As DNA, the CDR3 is TGTGCCAGCAGCCAAGGTCGCTATGGGGGAGGGGTGGTCGGTTACAATGAGCAGTTCTTC.

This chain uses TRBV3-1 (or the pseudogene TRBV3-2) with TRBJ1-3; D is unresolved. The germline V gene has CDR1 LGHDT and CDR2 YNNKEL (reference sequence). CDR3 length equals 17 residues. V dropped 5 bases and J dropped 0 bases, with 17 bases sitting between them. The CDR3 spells CASSKRGGDSSGNTIYF. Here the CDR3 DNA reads TGTGCCAGCAGCAAAAGAGGAGGCGATTCCTCTGGAAACACCATATATTTT.

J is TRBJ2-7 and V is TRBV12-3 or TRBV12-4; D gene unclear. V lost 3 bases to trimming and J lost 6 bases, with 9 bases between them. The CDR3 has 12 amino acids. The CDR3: CASSFDGFEQYF. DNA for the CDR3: TGTGCCAGCAGTTTTGATGGCTTCGAGCAGTACTTC.

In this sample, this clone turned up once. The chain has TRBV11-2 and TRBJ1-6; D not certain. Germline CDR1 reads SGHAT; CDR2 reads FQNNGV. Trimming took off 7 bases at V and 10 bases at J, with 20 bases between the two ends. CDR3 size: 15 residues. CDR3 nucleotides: TGTGCCAGCACCAGCCCGGAGGGAGCATACTCACCCCTCCACTTT. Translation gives CASTSPEGAYSPLHF.

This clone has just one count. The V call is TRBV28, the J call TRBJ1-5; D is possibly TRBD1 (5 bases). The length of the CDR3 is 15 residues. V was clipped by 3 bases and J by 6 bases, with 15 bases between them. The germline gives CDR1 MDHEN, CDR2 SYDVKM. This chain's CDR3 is CASSFGGGGTQPQHF. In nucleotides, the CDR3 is TGTGCCAGCAGTTTTGGGGGGGGAGGGACTCAGCCCCAGCATTTT.